This T cell receptor beta chain comes out of a study of T cells in Graves' hyperthyroidism and ophthalmopathy. Not enrolled were patients with uncontrolled infection, other autoimmune disease, pregnancy or lactation. Germline values: CDR1 DFQATT, CDR2 SNEGSKA (reference sequence). The CDR3 spans 12 residues. Trimming took 2 bases from V and 5 from J, leaving 7 bases between them. This clonotype was observed many times. The CDR3 regions of TCR beta were amplified from RNA transcripts. A first-round RT-PCR of the TCR CDR3 used the HTBI primer set. One entry per CDR3 protein, called by TCRdb with MiXCR from the multiplex PCR reads. The table records more than 550,000 distinct CDR3 sequences, approximately 18% of them present only once.

Sequenced material: blood. The genes are TRBV20-1 and TRBJ2-1; no clear D. The receptor's source is a woman in her 50s with Graves' hyperthyroidism that later progressed to Graves' ophthalmopathy. CDR3 in DNA: TGCAGTGCTAGACTGTTCGACAATGAGCAGTTCTTC. As protein: CSARLFDNEQFF.